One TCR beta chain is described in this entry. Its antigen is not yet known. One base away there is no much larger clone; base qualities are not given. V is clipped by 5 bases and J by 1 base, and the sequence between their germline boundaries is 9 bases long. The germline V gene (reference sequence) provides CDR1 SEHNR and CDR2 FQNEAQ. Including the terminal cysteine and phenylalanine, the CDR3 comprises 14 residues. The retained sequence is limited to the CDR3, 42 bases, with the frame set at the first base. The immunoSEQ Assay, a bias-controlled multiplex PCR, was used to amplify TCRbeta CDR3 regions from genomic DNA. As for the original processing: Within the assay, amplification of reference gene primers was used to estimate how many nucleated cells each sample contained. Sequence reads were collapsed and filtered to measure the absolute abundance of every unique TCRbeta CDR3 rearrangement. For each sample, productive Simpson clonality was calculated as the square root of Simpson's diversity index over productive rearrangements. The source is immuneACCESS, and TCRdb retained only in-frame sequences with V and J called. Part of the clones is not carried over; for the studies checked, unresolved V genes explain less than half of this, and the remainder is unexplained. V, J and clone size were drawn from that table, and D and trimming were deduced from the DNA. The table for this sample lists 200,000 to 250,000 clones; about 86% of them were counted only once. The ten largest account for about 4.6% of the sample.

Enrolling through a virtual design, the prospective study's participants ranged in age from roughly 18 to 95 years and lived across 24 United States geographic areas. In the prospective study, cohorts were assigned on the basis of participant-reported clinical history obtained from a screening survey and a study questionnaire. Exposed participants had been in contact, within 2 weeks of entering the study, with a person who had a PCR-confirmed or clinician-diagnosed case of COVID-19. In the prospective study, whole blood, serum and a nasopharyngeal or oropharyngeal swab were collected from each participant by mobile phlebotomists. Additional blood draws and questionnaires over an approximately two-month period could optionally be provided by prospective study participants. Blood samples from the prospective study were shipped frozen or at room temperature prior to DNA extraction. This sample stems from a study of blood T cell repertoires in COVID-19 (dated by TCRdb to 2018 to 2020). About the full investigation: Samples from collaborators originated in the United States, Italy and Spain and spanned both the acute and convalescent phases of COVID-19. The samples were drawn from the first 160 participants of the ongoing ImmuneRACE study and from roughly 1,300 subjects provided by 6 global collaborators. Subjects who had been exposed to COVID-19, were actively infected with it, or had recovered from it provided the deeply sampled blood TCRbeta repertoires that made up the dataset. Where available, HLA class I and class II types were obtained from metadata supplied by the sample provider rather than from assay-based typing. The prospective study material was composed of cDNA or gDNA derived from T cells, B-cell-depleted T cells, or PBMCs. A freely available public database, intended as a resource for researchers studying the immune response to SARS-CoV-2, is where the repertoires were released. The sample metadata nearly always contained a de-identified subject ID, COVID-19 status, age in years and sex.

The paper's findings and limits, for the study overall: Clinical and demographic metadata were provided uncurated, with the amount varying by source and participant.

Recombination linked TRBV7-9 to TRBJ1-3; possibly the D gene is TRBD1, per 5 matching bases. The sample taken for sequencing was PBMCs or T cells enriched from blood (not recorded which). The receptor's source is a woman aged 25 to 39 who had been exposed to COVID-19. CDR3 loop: CASSASGSGNTIYF. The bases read TGTGCCAGCAGCGCCTCAGGGTCTGGAAACACCATATATTTT.